The TCR beta chain under discussion was sequenced for a study of control samples from healthy donors and cancer patients. Assay: immunoSEQ multiplex PCR; the TCRdb copy retains only in-frame clones and omits some. The data hold 150,000 to 200,000 clones, with around 94% observed a single time. Trimming removed 4 bases at V and 5 bases at J, with 10 bases between. Germline loops: CDR1 KGHDR, CDR2 SFDVKD. This CDR3 is 14 amino acids long. The rearrangement joins TRBV24-1 to TRBJ2-2; D is perhaps TRBD1 (6 bases). This sequence originates from a man aged 30-40 years in good health. The sample comprised blood. CDR3 residues: CATSESTGTGELFF. For the CDR3, the DNA is TGTGCCACCAGTGAATCTACAGGGACCGGGGAGCTGTTTTTT.